This T cell receptor beta chain was sequenced in a study of blood T cells in healthy people across ages. Study conclusions and caveats: Strong correlation linked observed beta diversity and percent naive T cells. Reliance upon unsorted PBMCs precluded definitive naive versus antigen-experienced comparison. Greater diversity and more naive CD4+ cells were seen in long-lived donors than in aged donors.

The germline CDR1 and CDR2 sequences are SGHKS and YYEKEE (reference sequence). V shed 0 bases and J shed 11 bases, with 16 bases lying between them. CDR3 length: 14 residues. A sample-barcoded 5' primer and a J-beta primer mix were used in a second PCR of about 6 to 11 cycles. TCRdb recomputed calls from the 5' RACE reads with MiXCR, one row per CDR3 protein. The repertoire consists of 1,800,000 or so distinct CDR3 sequences, with around 40% occurring once and the leading ten covering roughly 24%. In the case of this clonotype: The antigen remains unidentified.

Every sample gave at least 5.5 micrograms of total RNA when it was extracted. This clonotype was sampled from a human donor in good health. Sequenced sample: blood. V usage is TRBV5-5 and J usage is TRBJ2-3, with a tentative D call TRBD1 (6 bases). The CDR3 DNA reads TGTGCCAGCAGCTTGGAGGACAGCCCCGAGGGGCAGTATTTT. Translation gives CASSLEDSPEGQYF.